The next 16 T cell receptor beta chains were all read from a single sample in a study of molecular identifiers for immune sequencing clone quantification. One entry per CDR3 protein, called by TCRdb with MiXCR from the PCR reads. The sample comprises some 91,000 distinct CDR3 sequences, 20% to 25% of which are singletons, and around 1% rests with the top ten. The specimen sequenced was naive CD8+ T cells from blood, with Jurkat cell RNA spiked in. As to subset: FACS-sorted CD8+CD4-CCR7+CD45RA+ naive T cells. Receptors were obtained from a human donor in good health. Some libraries in this study had Jurkat cell RNA spiked in.

This clonotype was counted ten times or more. V usage is TRBV20-1 and J usage is TRBJ2-7, with TRBD1 matching over 7 bases. With 5 bases clipped from V and 6 bases from J, the junction kept 7 bases outside the gene matches. Germline values: CDR1 DFQATT, CDR2 SNEGSKA (reference sequence). The CDR3 runs 12 residues. The CDR3 region has the DNA TGCAGTGCTCCACAGACAGGGATCGAGCAGTACTTC. It specifies CSAPQTGIEQYF.

With respect to this clonotype: A clone one base away is much larger, so this may be a read error. The chain links TRBV18 to TRBJ1-2; D gene ambiguous. Germline CDR1 and CDR2: KGHSH and LQKENI. This CDR3 is 12 amino acids long. This CDR3 is CASSPEGRPHAF. CDR3 DNA: TGTGCCAGCTCACCGGAAGGGAGACCCCACGCCTTC.

The table lists this clonotype with many counts. The chain employs TRBV13 and TRBJ2-7, with a tentative D call TRBD1 (6 bases). The CDR3 is 15 residues long. Germline loops: CDR1 PRHDT, CDR2 FYEKMQ (reference sequence). With 1 base removed from V and 6 bases from J, the gap between germline ends came to 16 bases. The CDR3 reads CASSLAQGPSSEQYF. The CDR3 nucleotides read TGTGCCAGCAGCTTAGCTCAGGGGCCCTCGAGCGAGCAGTACTTC.

Worth noting for this clonotype: Being one base from a much bigger clone, this may be a read error. The chain links TRBV7-2 to TRBJ2-3; TRBD1 matches at 9 bases. In germline, CDR1 is SGHTA, CDR2 FQGNSA. This CDR3 region has 15 residues. CDR3 bases: TGTGCCAGCAGCTTAAGCGGACAGGGGACAGATACGCAGTGTTTT. It codes for CASSLSGQGTDTQCF.

This clonotype occurred many times. The chain combines TRBV27 with TRBJ1-3; tentative D call: TRBD1 (5 bases). Looked up from germline, CDR1 is MNHEY and CDR2 is SMNVEV (reference sequence). V lost 3 bases to trimming and J lost 2 bases, with 8 bases between them. This CDR3 region has 14 residues. The chain's CDR3 is CASSLGVPGNTIYF. The CDR3 region has the DNA TGTGCCAGCAGTTTGGGGGTTCCTGGAAACACCATATATTTT.

This clonotype occurred many times. This chain links TRBV29-1 with TRBJ2-1; D not certain. CDR1 is SQVTM, CDR2 ANQGSEA, per germline. The CDR3 spans 12 residues. The ends were cut back, 1 base at V and 8 bases at J, with 9 bases in the middle. This CDR3 reads CSVEVFSDEQFF. The DNA for the CDR3 is TGCAGCGTTGAAGTCTTTTCTGATGAGCAGTTCTTC.

This clonotype came up a few times. The chain links TRBV4-3 to TRBJ2-3; D may be TRBD1 or TRBD2 (6 bases each). Germline CDR1 LGHNA, CDR2 YSLEER. There are 16 residues in the CDR3. The V gene lost 2 bases and the J gene lost 1 base, with 13 bases spanning the gap. The CDR3 sequence is CASSQSGGRGTDTQYF. The CDR3 region has the DNA TGCGCCAGCAGCCAATCCGGGGGCCGCGGCACAGATACGCAGTATTTT.

This clonotype was recorded at least ten times. The genes are TRBV19 and TRBJ1-1; 8 bases fit TRBD1. V gave up 6 bases and J gave up 0 bases; unmatched junction bases: 18. In germline, CDR1 is LNHDA, CDR2 SQIVND (reference sequence). The CDR3 spans 19 residues. As DNA, the CDR3 is TGTGCCAGTAGGTCCCGGGACAGGACGTGGGGCACCCTGAACACTGAAGCTTTCTTT. It encodes CASRSRDRTWGTLNTEAFF.

Concerning this clonotype itself: One base away lies a much larger clone, so this may be a sequencing read error. The chain has TRBV6-2 or TRBV6-3 and TRBJ1-1; D perhaps matches TRBD1 (5 bases). Germline V gives CDR1 MNHEY, CDR2 SVGEGT. CDR3 size: 18 residues. DNA for the CDR3: TGTGCCAGCAGTTACTCATCCGGGACCGCTAGTTTCGACACTGCAGCTTTCTTT. This encodes CASSYSSGTASFDTAAFF.

This clonotype was recorded at least ten times. This sequence joins TRBV27 and TRBJ2-7, with a weak D call TRBD1 (6 bases). The CDR3 length is 17 residues. Germline CDR1 is MNHEY and CDR2 is SMNVEV (reference sequence). V lost 3 bases to trimming and J lost 7 bases, with 25 bases between them. The CDR3 spells CASSFHAWGTNRGEQYF. The CDR3, as DNA: TGTGCCAGCAGTTTCCACGCTTGGGGGACAAATCGGGGAGAGCAGTACTTC.

A note on this clonotype: A much bigger clone sits one base away, suggesting this may be a read error. The rearrangement links TRBV7-3 to TRBJ1-1; D gene unclear. CDR1 is SGHTA, CDR2 FQGTGA, per germline. CDR3 length: 12 residues. With 5 bases removed from V and 10 bases from J, the gap between germline ends came to 14 bases. CDR3 coding DNA: TGTGCCAGCAGCACCGTGTACCCTGGAGCTTTCTTT. This gives the protein CASSTVYPGAFF.

Remarks on this clonotype: With a much larger clone just one base away, this may be a read error. The V and J genes are TRBV7-9 and TRBJ1-5, with D possibly matching TRBD1 (6 bases). CDR1 is SEHNR and CDR2 is FQNEAQ in the germline V gene (reference sequence). The CDR3 covers 14 residues. CDR3 coding DNA: TGTACCAGCAGCTTACAGGGAAACAATCAGCCCCAGCATTTT. Translating gives CTSSLQGNNQPQHF.

This chain joins TRBV28 and TRBJ2-7, with a weak D call TRBD2 (6 bases). CDR3 length equals 14 residues. The V and J ends lost 0 bases and 4 bases respectively, with 10 bases between them. The germline gives CDR1 MDHEN, CDR2 SYDVKM. The CDR3 loop is CASSLWGEVYEQYF. The CDR3 bases are TGTGCCAGCAGTTTATGGGGGGAGGTATACGAGCAGTACTTC.

The V gene is TRBV5-6, the J gene TRBJ2-7; weak D call: TRBD2 (5 bases). CDR1 and CDR2 (germline): SGHDT, YYEEEE. This CDR3 spans 12 amino acids. V lost 3 bases and J lost 3, with 7 bases in between. The CDR3 DNA is TGTGCCAGCAGCTCGGACTGCTACGAGCAGTACTTC. It encodes CASSSDCYEQYF.

In its sample, this clonotype was seen a few times. The chain employs TRBV9 and TRBJ2-1; 8 nucleotides align to TRBD2. CDR1 and CDR2 from the germline V gene are SGDLS and YYNGEE. CDR3 size: 14 residues. Unmatched junction bases numbered 3, after V lost 1 base and J lost 6 bases. The CDR3: CASSVLAGGNEQFF. The CDR3 DNA is TGTGCCAGCAGCGTACTAGCGGGCGGCAATGAGCAGTTCTTC.

A word on this clonotype: Possible read error: a much larger clone is one base away. The chain combines TRBV27 with TRBJ1-5, with D possibly being TRBD1 (5 bases). The CDR3 extends over 14 amino acids. CDR1 MNHEY and CDR2 SMNVEV come from the germline V gene (reference sequence). The ends were cut back, 2 bases at V and 6 bases at J, with 11 bases in the middle. In DNA, the CDR3 is TGTGCCAGCAGTTTAAAGACAGCAAGTCAGCCCCAGCATTTT. Amino acid sequence: CASSLKTASQPQHF.